This TCR beta chain appears in the sequencing data of a study of siplizumab effects on memory and regulatory T cells (dated 2019 in TCRdb). Notes on the research overall: The study examined how the anti-CD2 antibody siplizumab affects alloreactive T-cell subsets in allogeneic mixed lymphocyte reactions built from human PBMCs. What the authors observed across the whole study: Whether proliferating Tregs from siplizumab cultures were suppressive was not functionally confirmed. Compared with memory T cells, unstimulated naive T cells appeared more diverse, and naive cells seemed to make a substantial contribution to the alloresponse. Roughly 75-97% of proliferating CD4+ or CD8+ clones could not be assigned a naive or memory phenotype. Siplizumab significantly lowered the cumulative frequency of alloreactive sequences that could be traced to unstimulated CD4+ memory T cells. Among mappable alloreactive CD4+ clones, an average Treg-derived fraction of 68.8% was observed with siplizumab, compared with 26.9% in control reactions. Because sequences below about 10^-5 frequency were poorly captured, only a minor fraction of alloreactive clones could be mapped to unstimulated subsets.

This clone was found a few times. The antigen it binds to is not known. No much larger clone is present one base from it, and per-base qualities are unavailable. The V end loses 0 bases and the J end loses 3 bases, and a stretch of 11 bases separates them. Via the germline V gene, CDR1 is LGHNA and CDR2 YSLEER. The CDR3, from cysteine to phenylalanine, totals 15 residues. Just the 45-base CDR3 DNA is kept, in frame starting at base 1. The library came from the immunoSEQ multiplex PCR assay. About 10^5 TCR templates per sample were assayed by the deep sequencing platform. Genomic DNA extracted from sorted T cells was used for TCRbeta CDR3 sequencing. The authors' analysis ran thus. The R programming language was used for clonal analysis of TCRbeta CDR3 data. Alloreactive CD4+ and CD8+ clones were identified by comparing unstimulated samples to CFSE-low samples taken after the reaction. By matching sequences to the repertoires of sorted unstimulated Treg and non-Treg cells, each alloreactive CD4+ clone was assigned a regulatory or non-regulatory origin. TCRdb carries this immuneACCESS record with in-frame sequences only. Its versions omit some clonotypes, under half of them owing to an unresolved V gene in the studies checked, with the rest unexplained. That table furnishes V, J and clone size, whereas the DNA furnished D and trimming. Within this sample are tens of thousands of clones, with 95% to 97% of them counted one time only. 0.64% of the sample belongs to the ten largest clones.

Additional sequencing covered unstimulated subsets from three donor pairs, namely CD8+ effector memory, CD4+ naive, CD8+ TEMRA, CD4+ memory and CD8+ naive. Sorted unstimulated T cells and proliferating T cells recovered from mixed lymphocyte reactions were subjected to TCRbeta CDR3 sequencing. Fresh whole blood from ten HLA-typed healthy donors was used as the source from which PBMCs were isolated. The chain couples TRBV4-3 to TRBJ1-1; the D gene is unclear. Sequenced: naive CD4+ T cells sorted from blood. What the cell subset or site label conveys for this sample: unstimulated naive T cells. This sequence originates from a human donor in good health. In nucleotide form, the sequence is TGCGCCAGCAGCCAAGATAAAGGGCGGTACACTGAAGCTTTCTTT. This encodes CASSQDKGRYTEAFF.